This paragraph reports one TCR beta chain. Its matching antigen is unknown. CDR3 size: 16 residues. V was pared by 4 bases and J by 1 base, with 1 base of the junction left unmatched. The germline V gene encodes CDR1 SEHNR and CDR2 FQNEAQ (reference sequence). These data are taken from a study of T cell clonotyping in hematopoietic cell transplantation. General study points: Few recipient clonotypes overlapped donors; over 95% were de novo at given depth.

Here immunoSEQ multiplex PCR was the method, and the copy in TCRdb shows in-frame clones only, minus some. The top ten clones hold about 15% of a sample with about 9,400 clones, about 79% of them seen once. The receptor was isolated from a male patient aged 35 to 55 who had an allogeneic stem cell transplant from a related donor, so the T cells may come from the graft donor. Some clones in this sample may be carry-over from other donors' samples. This material consisted of PBMCs, taken 180 days after allogeneic stem cell transplant. The J gene is TRBJ2-3, the V gene TRBV7-9, with 14 bases lining up with TRBD2. CDR3 nucleotide sequence: TGTGCCAGCAGCTGGGGACTAGCGGGGGGCACAGATACGCAGTATTTT. Its translation is CASSWGLAGGTDTQYF.